A selection of T cell receptor beta chains follows, all from one sample in a study of sequential checkpoint blockade in melanoma. Sequenced by immunoSEQ multiplex PCR; TCRdb stores in-frame clones only, minus some. The sample has about 30,000 clones, approximately 88% seen once; the top ten hold 11% to 15%. The sample in question was CD8+ T cells sorted from blood (inferred from file names), obtained from a patient given nivolumab and ipilimumab in sequence. The receptor set was obtained from a human donor with melanoma. Both conserved end residues are part of each CDR3. A D gene is named only where the DNA matches it firmly.

v_call,j_call,d_call,cdr3_aa
TRBV20-1,TRBJ2-7,NA,CSARSGYEQYF
TRBV4-1,TRBJ1-3,NA,CASSQAGTIYF
TRBV7-2,TRBJ2-1,NA,CASSPARTALYNEQFF
TRBV9,TRBJ2-1,TRBD2,CASSPGAGGNEQFF
TRBV9,TRBJ2-7,NA,CASSPGGSGEQYF
TRBV7-9,TRBJ2-1,TRBD1,CASSFTGGLGSEQFF
TRBV14,TRBJ1-4,NA,CASSSRGEKLFF
TRBV11-2,TRBJ1-1,NA,CASSRKTGIEAFF
TRBV7-3,TRBJ2-3,NA,CASSLLGEGDTQYF
TRBV23-1,TRBJ2-2,NA,CASSQDEATNTGELFF
TRBV7-3,TRBJ2-1,TRBD2,CASSLIAGNEQFF
TRBV2,TRBJ1-5,TRBD1,CASSEGQGARQPQHF
TRBV20-1,TRBJ2-3,NA,CSARLASRWYF
TRBV28,TRBJ1-5,TRBD1,CASRTLDRGDQPQHF
TRBV11-2,TRBJ1-2,NA,CASSLGAGVNYGYTF
TRBV19,TRBJ2-3,NA,CASSMDRASTDTQYF
TRBV10-3,TRBJ2-3,NA,CAISELWEDSTDTQYF
TRBV2,TRBJ2-5,NA,CASRELSQETQYF
TRBV7-8,TRBJ1-5,NA,CASSLGPLTGPLAGQPQHF
TRBV6-5,TRBJ2-7,TRBD2,CASTGGLVNEQYF
TRBV15,TRBJ1-4,NA,CATSREPGVEKLFF
TRBV4-1,TRBJ1-1,NA,CASSHGETEAFF
TRBV7-9,TRBJ2-1,TRBD2,CASSLRGEGSGTYNEQFF
TRBV14,TRBJ2-7,TRBD2,CASSQLADYEQYF
TRBV25-1,TRBJ2-5,NA,CASSAALGEFQETQYF
TRBV11-1,TRBJ2-1,NA,CASSLWEGGPDEQFF
TRBV9,TRBJ1-6,TRBD1,CASSVTGERSPLHF
TRBV27,TRBJ1-5,TRBD1,CASSLSGQGGQPQHF
TRBV9,TRBJ2-1,NA,CASSPHRGSYNEQFF
TRBV19,TRBJ2-6,NA,CATEGANVLTF
TRBV4-3,TRBJ1-5,TRBD1,CASSQGTGNQPQHF
TRBV2,TRBJ1-1,NA,CASSEARGTEAFF
TRBV13,TRBJ2-5,NA,CASSHRDPQTAQYF
TRBV5-6,TRBJ2-2,NA,CASSLVGAGELFF
TRBV5-6,TRBJ1-5,NA,CASSLGGGYSNQPQHF
TRBV10-1,TRBJ1-4,NA,CASSGDRTTNEKLFF
TRBV7-9,TRBJ2-3,NA,CASSLAGGDTQYF
TRBV6-1,TRBJ1-2,TRBD1,CASSEGDRDYYGYTF